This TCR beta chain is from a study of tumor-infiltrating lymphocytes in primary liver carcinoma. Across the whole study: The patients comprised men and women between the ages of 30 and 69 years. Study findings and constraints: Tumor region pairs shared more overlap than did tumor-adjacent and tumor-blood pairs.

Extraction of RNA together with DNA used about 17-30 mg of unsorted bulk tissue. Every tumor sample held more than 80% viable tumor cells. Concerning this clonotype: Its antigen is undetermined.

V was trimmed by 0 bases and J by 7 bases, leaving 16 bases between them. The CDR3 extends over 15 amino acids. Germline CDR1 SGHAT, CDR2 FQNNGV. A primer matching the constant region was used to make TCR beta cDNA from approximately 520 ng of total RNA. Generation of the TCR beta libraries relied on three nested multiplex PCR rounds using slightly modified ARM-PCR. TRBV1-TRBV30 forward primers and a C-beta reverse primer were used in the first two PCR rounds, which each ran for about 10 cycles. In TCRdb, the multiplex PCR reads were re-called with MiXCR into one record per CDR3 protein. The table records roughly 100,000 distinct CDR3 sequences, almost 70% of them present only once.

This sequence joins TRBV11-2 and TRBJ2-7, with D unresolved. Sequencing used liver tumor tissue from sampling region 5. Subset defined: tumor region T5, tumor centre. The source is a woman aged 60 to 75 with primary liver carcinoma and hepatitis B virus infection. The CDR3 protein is CASSLDPCHTSEQYF. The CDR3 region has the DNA TGTGCCAGCAGCTTAGACCCATGCCATACGTCAGAGCAGTACTTC. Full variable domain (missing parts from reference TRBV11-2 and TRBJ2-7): EAGVAQSPRYKIIEKRQSVAFWCNPISGHATLYWYQQILGQGPKLLIQFQNNGVVDDSQLPKDRFSAERLKGVDSTLKIQPAKLEDSAVYLCASSLDPCHTSEQYFGPGTRLTVT.